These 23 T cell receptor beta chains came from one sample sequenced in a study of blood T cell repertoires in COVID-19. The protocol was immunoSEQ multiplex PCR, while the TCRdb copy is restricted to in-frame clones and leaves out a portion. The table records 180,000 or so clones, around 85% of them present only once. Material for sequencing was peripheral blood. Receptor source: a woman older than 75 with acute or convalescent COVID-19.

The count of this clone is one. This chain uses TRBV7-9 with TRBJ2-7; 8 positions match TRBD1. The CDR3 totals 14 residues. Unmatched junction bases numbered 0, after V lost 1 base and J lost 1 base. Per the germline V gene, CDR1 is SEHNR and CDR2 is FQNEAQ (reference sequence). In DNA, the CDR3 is TGTGCCAGCAGCTTAGGGGACAGGTCCTACGAGCAGTACTTC. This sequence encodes CASSLGDRSYEQYF.

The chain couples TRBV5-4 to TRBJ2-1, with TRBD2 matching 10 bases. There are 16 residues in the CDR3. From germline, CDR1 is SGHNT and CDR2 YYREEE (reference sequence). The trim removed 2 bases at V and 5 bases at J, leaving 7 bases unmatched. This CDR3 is CASSLPLAGEDNEQFF. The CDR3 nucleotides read TGTGCCAGCAGCTTACCCCTAGCGGGAGAGGACAATGAGCAGTTCTTC.

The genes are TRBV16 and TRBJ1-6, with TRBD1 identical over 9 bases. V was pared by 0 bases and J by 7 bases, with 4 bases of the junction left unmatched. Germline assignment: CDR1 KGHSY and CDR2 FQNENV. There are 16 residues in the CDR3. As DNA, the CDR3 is TGTGCCAGCAGCCAATCAAGACAGGGGGGGAATTCACCCCTCCACTTT. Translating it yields CASSQSRQGGNSPLHF.

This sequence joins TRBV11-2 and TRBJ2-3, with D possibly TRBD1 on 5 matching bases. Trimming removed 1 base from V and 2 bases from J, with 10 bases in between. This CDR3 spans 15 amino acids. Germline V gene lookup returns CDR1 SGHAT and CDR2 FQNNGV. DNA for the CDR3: TGTGCCAGCAGCTTAGTGGGCAGGGCCACAGATACGCAGTATTTT. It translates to CASSLVGRATDTQYF.

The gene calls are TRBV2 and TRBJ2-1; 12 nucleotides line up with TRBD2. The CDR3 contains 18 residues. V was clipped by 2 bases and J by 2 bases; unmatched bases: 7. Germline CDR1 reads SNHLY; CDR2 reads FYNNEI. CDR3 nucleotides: TGTGCCAGCAGTGAAAGGACTAGCGGGATGAGCACCTACAATGAGCAGTTCTTC. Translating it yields CASSERTSGMSTYNEQFF.

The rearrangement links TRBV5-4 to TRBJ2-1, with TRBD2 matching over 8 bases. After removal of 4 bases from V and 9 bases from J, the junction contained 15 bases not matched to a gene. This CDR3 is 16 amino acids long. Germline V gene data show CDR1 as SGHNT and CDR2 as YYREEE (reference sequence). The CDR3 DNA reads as TGTGCCAGCAGCCCTACCGGAAGCGGGAGAGGGGGTGAGCAGTTCTTC. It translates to CASSPTGSGRGGEQFF.

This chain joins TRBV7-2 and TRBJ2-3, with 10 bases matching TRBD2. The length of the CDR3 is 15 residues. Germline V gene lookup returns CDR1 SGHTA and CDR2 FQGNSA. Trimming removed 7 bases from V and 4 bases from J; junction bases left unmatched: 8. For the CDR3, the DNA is TGTGCCAGCACTCGAGCGGGGGGGAAGTCAGATACGCAGTATTTT. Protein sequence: CASTRAGGKSDTQYF.

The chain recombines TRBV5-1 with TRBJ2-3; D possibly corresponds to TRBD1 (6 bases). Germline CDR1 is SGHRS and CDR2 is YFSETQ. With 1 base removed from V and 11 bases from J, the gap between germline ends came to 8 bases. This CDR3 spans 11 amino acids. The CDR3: CASSLTGQQYF. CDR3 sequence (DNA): TGCGCCAGCAGCTTGACGGGACAGCAGTATTTT.

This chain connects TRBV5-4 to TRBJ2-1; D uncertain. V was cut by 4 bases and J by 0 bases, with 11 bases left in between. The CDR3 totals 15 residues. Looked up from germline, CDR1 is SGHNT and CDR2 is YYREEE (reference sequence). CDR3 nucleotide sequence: TGTGCCAGCAGCCTGGACCTGAGCTCCTACAATGAGCAGTTCTTC. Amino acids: CASSLDLSSYNEQFF. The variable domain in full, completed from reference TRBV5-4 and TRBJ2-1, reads ETGVTQSPTHLIKTRGQQVTLRCSSQSGHNTVSWYQQALGQGPQFIFQYYREEENGRGNFPPRFSGLQFPNYSSELNVNALELDDSALYLCASSLDLSSYNEQFFGPGTRLTVL.

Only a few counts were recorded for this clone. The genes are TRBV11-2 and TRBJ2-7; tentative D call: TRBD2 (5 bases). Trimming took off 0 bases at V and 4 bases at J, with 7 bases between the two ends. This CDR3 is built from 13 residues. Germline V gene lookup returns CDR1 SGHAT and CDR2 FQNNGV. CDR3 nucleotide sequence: TGTGCCAGCAGCTTAGATGGAGGTTACGAGCAGTACTTC. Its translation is CASSLDGGYEQYF.

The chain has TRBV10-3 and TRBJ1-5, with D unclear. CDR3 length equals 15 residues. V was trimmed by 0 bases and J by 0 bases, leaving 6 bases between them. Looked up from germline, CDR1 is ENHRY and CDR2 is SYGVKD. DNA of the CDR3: TGTGCCATCAGTGAGTCAACAGATAGCAATCAGCCCCAGCATTTT. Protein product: CAISESTDSNQPQHF.

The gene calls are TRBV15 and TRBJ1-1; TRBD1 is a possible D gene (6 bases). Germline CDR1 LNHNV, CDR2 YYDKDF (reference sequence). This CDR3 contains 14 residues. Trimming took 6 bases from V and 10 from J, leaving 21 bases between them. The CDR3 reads CATRATGQRVGAFF. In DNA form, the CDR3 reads TGTGCCACCAGGGCGACAGGTCAAAGGGTGGGAGCTTTCTTT.

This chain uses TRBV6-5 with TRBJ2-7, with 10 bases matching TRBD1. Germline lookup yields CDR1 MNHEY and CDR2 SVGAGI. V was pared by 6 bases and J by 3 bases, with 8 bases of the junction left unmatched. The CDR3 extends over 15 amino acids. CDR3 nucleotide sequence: TGTGCCAGCAGCGCGACAGGGGGCTCATTCTACGAGCAGTACTTC. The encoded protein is CASSATGGSFYEQYF.

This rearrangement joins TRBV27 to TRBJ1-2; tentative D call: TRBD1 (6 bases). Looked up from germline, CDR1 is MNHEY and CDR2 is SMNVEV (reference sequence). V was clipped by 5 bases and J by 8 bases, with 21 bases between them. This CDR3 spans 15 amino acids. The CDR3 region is CASSAAPDRRRGYTF. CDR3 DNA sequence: TGTGCCAGCAGTGCCGCCCCGGACAGACGAAGGGGCTACACCTTC.

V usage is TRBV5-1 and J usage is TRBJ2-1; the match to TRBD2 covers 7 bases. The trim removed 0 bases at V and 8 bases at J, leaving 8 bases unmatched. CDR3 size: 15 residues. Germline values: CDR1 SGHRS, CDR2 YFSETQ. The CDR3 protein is CASSLDASGGDEQFF. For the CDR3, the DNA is TGCGCCAGCAGCTTGGATGCTAGCGGCGGCGATGAGCAGTTCTTC.

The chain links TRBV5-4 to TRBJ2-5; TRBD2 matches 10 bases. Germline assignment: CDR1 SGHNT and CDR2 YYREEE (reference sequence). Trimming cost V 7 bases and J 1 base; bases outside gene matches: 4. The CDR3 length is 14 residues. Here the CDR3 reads CASASGSLQETQYF. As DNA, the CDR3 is TGTGCCAGCGCTAGCGGGAGCCTCCAAGAGACCCAGTACTTC.

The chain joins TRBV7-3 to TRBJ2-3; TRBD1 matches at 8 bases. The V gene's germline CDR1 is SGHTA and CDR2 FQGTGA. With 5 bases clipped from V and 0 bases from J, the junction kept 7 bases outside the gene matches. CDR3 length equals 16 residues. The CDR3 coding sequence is TGTGCCAGCAGCCCAGCCGACAGGGGTAGCACAGATACGCAGTATTTT. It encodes CASSPADRGSTDTQYF. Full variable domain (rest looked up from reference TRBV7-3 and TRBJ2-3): GAGVSQTPSNKVTEKGKYVELRCDPISGHTALYWYRQSLGQGPEFLIYFQGTGAADDSGLPNDRFFAVRPEGSVSTLKIQRTERGDSAVYLCASSPADRGSTDTQYFGPGTRLTVL.

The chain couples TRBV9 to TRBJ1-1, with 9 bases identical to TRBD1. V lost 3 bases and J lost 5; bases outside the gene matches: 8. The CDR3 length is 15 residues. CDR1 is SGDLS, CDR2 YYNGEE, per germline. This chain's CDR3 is CASSGGTGLFTEAFF. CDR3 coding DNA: TGTGCCAGCAGCGGGGGGACAGGGCTTTTTACTGAAGCTTTCTTT.

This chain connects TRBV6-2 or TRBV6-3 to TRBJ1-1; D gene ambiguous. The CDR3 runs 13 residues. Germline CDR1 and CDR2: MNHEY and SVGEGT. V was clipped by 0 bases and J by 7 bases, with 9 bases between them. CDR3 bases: TGTGCCAGCAGTTACTCCTGGGAGAGTGAAGCTTTCTTT. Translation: CASSYSWESEAFF.

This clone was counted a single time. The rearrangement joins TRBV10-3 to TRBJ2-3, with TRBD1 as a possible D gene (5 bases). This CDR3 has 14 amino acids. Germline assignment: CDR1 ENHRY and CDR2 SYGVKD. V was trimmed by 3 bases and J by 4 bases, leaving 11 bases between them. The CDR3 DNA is TGTGCCATCAGTGACTTGAAGGGGCCAGATACGCAGTATTTT. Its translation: CAISDLKGPDTQYF.

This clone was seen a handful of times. CDR3 residues: CASSLDQGHGDEQFF. The CDR3 coding sequence is TGTGCCAGCAGCCTAGATCAGGGCCATGGGGATGAGCAGTTCTTC. This chain links TRBV5-4 with TRBJ2-1; possibly TRBD1 for D (5 bases). This CDR3 has 15 amino acids. Trimming cost V 4 bases and J 8 bases, with 19 bases left between them. CDR1 is SGHNT and CDR2 is YYREEE in the germline V gene (reference sequence).

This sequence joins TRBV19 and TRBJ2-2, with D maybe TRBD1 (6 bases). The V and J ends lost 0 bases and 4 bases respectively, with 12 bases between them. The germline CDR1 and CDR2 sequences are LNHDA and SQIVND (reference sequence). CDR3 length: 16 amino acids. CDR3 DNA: TGTGCCAGTAGTATAGAAGGGGGTTGGAGCACCGGGGAGCTGTTTTTT. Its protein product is CASSIEGGWSTGELFF.

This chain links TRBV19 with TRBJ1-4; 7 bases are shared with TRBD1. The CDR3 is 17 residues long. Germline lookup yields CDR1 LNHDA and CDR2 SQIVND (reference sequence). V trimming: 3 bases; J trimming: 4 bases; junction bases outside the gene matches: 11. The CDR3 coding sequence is TGTGCCAGTAGTATCGTGATGTCGGGGACAGATAATGAAAAACTGTTTTTT. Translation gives CASSIVMSGTDNEKLFF.